This TCR beta chain was found in a study of shared clonotypes between healthy human individuals. V was trimmed by 7 bases and J by 2 bases, leaving 11 bases between them. This CDR3 region has 13 residues. Germline CDR1 is MNHNS and CDR2 is SASEGT. Assay: immunoSEQ multiplex PCR; the TCRdb copy retains only in-frame clones and omits some. Of roughly 520,000 clones listed, approximately 95% are singletons. The sequence came from a woman aged 30 to 39 in good health. V and J are TRBV6-1 and TRBJ2-5, with D maybe TRBD1 (6 bases). Specimen: naive CD4+ T cells sorted from blood. The sample's subset: CD45RA+ positively selected. CDR3 region: CASNGQPQETQYF. Written as DNA, the CDR3 is TGTGCCAGCAATGGACAGCCTCAAGAGACCCAGTACTTC.